One sample yielded the 14 T cell receptor beta chains listed below, sequenced in a study of blood T cell repertoires in COVID-19. Data came from immunoSEQ multiplex PCR; TCRdb stores just in-frame clones and leaves some out. The table includes under 200,000 clones, about four fifths detected once. The sample comprised peripheral blood. Every receptor here comes from a man between 65 and 79 years old who had recovered from COVID-19.

This clone appeared a few times. The rearrangement joins TRBV6-5 to TRBJ1-6; D not certain. Trimming removed 5 bases from V and 10 bases from J, with 12 bases in between. This CDR3 has 13 residues. Germline assignment: CDR1 MNHEY and CDR2 SVGAGI. The CDR3 coding sequence is TGTGCCAGCAGTACGGGGTTAGGGTCACCCCTCCACTTT. Translated, it gives CASSTGLGSPLHF.

This chain links TRBV5-8 with TRBJ2-5, with TRBD2 matching over 8 bases. Germline V gene sequence: CDR1 SGHTS, CDR2 YDEGEE. Trimming removed 0 bases from V and 0 bases from J; junction bases left unmatched: 10. The length of the CDR3 is 18 residues. The chain's CDR3 is CASSLAPSGRGYQETQYF. The CDR3 DNA follows: TGTGCCAGCAGCTTGGCGCCTAGCGGGCGGGGTTACCAAGAGACCCAGTACTTC.

This clone was observed a handful of times. V usage is TRBV5-6 and J usage is TRBJ2-7; no definite D call. CDR3 size: 11 residues. V lost 5 bases to trimming and J lost 4 bases, with 7 bases between them. Per the germline V gene, CDR1 is SGHDT and CDR2 is YYEEEE. CDR3 in amino acids: CASSFRYEQYF. In DNA, the CDR3 is TGTGCCAGCAGTTTTAGATACGAGCAGTACTTC.

The chain has TRBV9 and TRBJ2-2, with 10 bases that match TRBD2. Germline CDR1 is SGDLS and CDR2 is YYNGEE. The CDR3 has 16 amino acids. J gave up 5 bases and V 0 bases, and 4 bases lay outside the gene matches. The CDR3 reads CASSVDPSGSTGELFF. Written as DNA, the CDR3 is TGTGCCAGCAGCGTAGACCCTAGCGGGAGTACCGGGGAGCTGTTTTTT.

This rearrangement joins TRBV29-1 to TRBJ1-2; 7 bases are shared with TRBD1. The CDR3 has 12 residues. Per the germline V gene, CDR1 is SQVTM and CDR2 is ANQGSEA. Germline trimming cut 7 bases from V and 7 bases from J; bases unmatched to any gene: 9. The CDR3 DNA is TGCAGCGGGGGACAGTTCGATCGTGGCTACACCTTC. Translating gives CSGGQFDRGYTF.

This clone was seen a single time. The CDR3 DNA reads TGTGCCAGCAGCCCAAGGACAGGACGGACTGAAGCTTTCTTT. This encodes CASSPRTGRTEAFF. The V call is TRBV9, the J call TRBJ1-1; 7 nucleotides agree with TRBD1. J was trimmed by 5 bases and V by 4 bases; bases with no gene match: 8. The germline V gene encodes CDR1 SGDLS and CDR2 YYNGEE. The CDR3 totals 14 residues.

This clone occurred once. The chain employs TRBV9 and TRBJ1-3, with a possible D match to TRBD1 (5 bases). The CDR3 is made up of 16 amino acids. From germline, CDR1 is SGDLS and CDR2 YYNGEE. Trimming stripped 2 bases from V and 2 bases from J, with 14 bases between. CDR3 sequence: CASSVWGPLPGNTIYF. The CDR3 DNA reads TGTGCCAGCAGCGTCTGGGGCCCCCTCCCTGGAAACACCATATATTTT.

The chain combines TRBV3-1 (or the pseudogene TRBV3-2) with TRBJ2-2, with a tentative D call TRBD2 (6 bases). Germline values: CDR1 LGHDT, CDR2 YNNKEL (reference sequence). The V end lost 8 bases, the J end lost 4 bases, and 11 bases lay between the germline ends. This CDR3 region has 13 residues. CDR3 sequence: CASSPGLTGELFF. Here the CDR3 DNA reads TGTGCCAGCTCCCCGGGACTCACCGGGGAGCTGTTTTTT.

A few counts support this clone. The chain uses TRBV6-1 and TRBJ1-1; TRBD1 might be the D (5 bases). This CDR3 has 13 residues. V lost 3 bases to trimming and J lost 4 bases, with 9 bases between them. Germline V gives CDR1 MNHNS, CDR2 SASEGT. The CDR3 sequence is CASSDRAATEAFF. The CDR3 bases are TGTGCCAGCAGTGACAGGGCGGCCACTGAAGCTTTCTTT.

The chain is built from TRBV5-4 and TRBJ2-1; 7 bases fit TRBD1. The CDR3 is 14 residues long. The trim removed 3 bases at V and 7 bases at J, leaving 7 bases unmatched. CDR1 and CDR2 (germline): SGHNT, YYREEE (reference sequence). The CDR3 DNA follows: TGTGCCAGCAGCTCCAGACAGGGATCAAATGAGCAGTTCTTC. This codes for CASSSRQGSNEQFF.

This clone was counted only a few times. For the CDR3, the DNA is TGCGCCAGCAGCCCCTGGACAGAACGAGGCTATGGCTACACCTTC. Its protein product is CASSPWTERGYGYTF. This sequence joins TRBV4-1 and TRBJ1-2, with D perhaps TRBD1 (6 bases). This CDR3 contains 15 residues. Germline V gene sequence: CDR1 MGHRA, CDR2 YSYEKL. Trimming took off 4 bases at V and 4 bases at J, with 16 bases between the two ends.

The chain recombines TRBV11-2 with TRBJ1-3; 8 bases align to TRBD1. Per the germline V gene, CDR1 is SGHAT and CDR2 is FQNNGV. This CDR3 has 15 amino acids. V shed 1 base and J 4 bases; nucleotides not matched to a gene: 3. CDR3 loop: CASSLGTGHGNTIYF. The CDR3 DNA sequence: TGTGCCAGCAGCTTAGGGACAGGGCACGGAAACACCATATATTTT.

The chain has TRBV14 and TRBJ2-1; TRBD2 matches 10 bases. The CDR3 length is 17 residues. The germline V gene encodes CDR1 SGHDN and CDR2 FVKESK. V shed 4 bases and J 5 bases; nucleotides not matched to a gene: 11. Here the CDR3 reads CASSRNQLAGSHNEQFF. The CDR3, as DNA: TGTGCCAGCAGCCGCAACCAACTAGCGGGATCCCACAATGAGCAGTTCTTC. Full variable domain (rest looked up from reference TRBV14 and TRBJ2-1): EAGVTQFPSHSVIEKGQTVTLRCDPISGHDNLYWYRRVMGKEIKFLLHFVKESKQDESGMPNNRFLAERTGGTYSTLKVQPAELEDSGVYFCASSRNQLAGSHNEQFFGPGTRLTVL.

The gene calls are TRBV27 and TRBJ1-5, with a tentative D call TRBD1 (5 bases). Germline lookup yields CDR1 MNHEY and CDR2 SMNVEV (reference sequence). Trimming cost V 6 bases and J 2 bases, with 17 bases left between them. There are 16 residues in the CDR3. The CDR3 sequence is CASRKVGQGGNQPQHF. CDR3 nucleotide sequence: TGTGCCAGCAGGAAGGTGGGGCAGGGTGGCAATCAGCCCCAGCATTTT.